This TCR beta chain was recorded in a study of T cell repertoires in cytomegalovirus infection. Findings and caveats of the study: There were carriers of CMV plus the relevant HLA, and cumulative public TCR beta family frequency identified them. The response measured ex vivo was dominated by TCR beta clonotypes (HLA-C-restricted and CMV-specific).

The germline CDR1 and CDR2 sequences are MNHNS and SASEGT. V was shortened by 6 bases and J by 3 bases, with 11 bases between the two germline ends. This CDR3 is built from 14 residues. This clonotype was recorded a few times. Its antigen is not identified. MiXCR, run by TCRdb on the reads, gives a single entry per CDR3 protein. There are around 300,000 distinct CDR3 sequences in the sample; roughly 25% occur only once, and 10% to 15% lies in the top ten. The specimen was cultured PBMCs, collected from culture after CMV antigen stimulation. This clonotype was obtained from a human donor in good health (CMV status not recorded). Some clones in this sample may be carry-over from other donors' samples. The chain is built from TRBV6-1 and TRBJ2-2; TRBD2 is a possible D gene (6 bases). CDR3 in amino acids: CASSWEVDTGELFF. The CDR3 DNA follows: TGTGCCAGCAGCTGGGAGGTGGACACCGGGGAGCTGTTTTTT.